The 32 T cell receptor beta chains below all came from one sample that was sequenced in a study of CD8 T cells in Susac syndrome. Random hexamers were used to reverse transcribe an amount of roughly 0.5 to 1 ug RNA. TCRdb re-called the immunoSEQ multiplex PCR reads with MiXCR, one entry per CDR3 protein. The sample includes 300,000 or so distinct CDR3 sequences, 90% to 95% seen only once; the top ten take about 0.07%. Sequenced sample: CD4+ T cells from PBMCs. The receptors were sampled from a human donor with multiple sclerosis.

The chain combines TRBV5-1 with TRBJ2-1; D ambiguous. The length of the CDR3 is 15 residues. Trimming stripped 0 bases from V and 0 bases from J, with 7 bases between. Looked up from germline, CDR1 is SGHRS and CDR2 is YFSETQ. CDR3 in DNA: TGCGCCAGCAGCTTGGACGTGGGCTCCTACAATGAGCAGTTCTTC. Amino acids: CASSLDVGSYNEQFF.

This clonotype showed up just once. The rearrangement links TRBV6-1 to TRBJ2-3, with unresolved D. Trimming took off 2 bases at V and 0 bases at J, with 9 bases between the two ends. From germline, CDR1 is MNHNS and CDR2 SASEGT. The CDR3 is made up of 15 amino acids. CDR3 amino acids: CASSEQQLSTDTQYF. CDR3 sequence (DNA): TGTGCCAGCAGTGAACAACAGTTAAGCACAGATACGCAGTATTTT.

The chain carries TRBV14 and TRBJ2-1; TRBD2 matches at 14 bases. This CDR3 is 20 amino acids long. Germline V CDR1 and CDR2: SGHDN, FVKESK. The V gene end was trimmed by 0 bases and the J gene end by 0 bases; junction bases not matched to a gene: 7. The CDR3 coding sequence is TGTGCCAGCAGCCAAGACAGGGGACTAGCGGGGGTTTACTCCTACAATGAGCAGTTCTTC. It specifies CASSQDRGLAGVYSYNEQFF.

V is TRBV6-2 or TRBV6-3 and J is TRBJ2-3, with D perhaps assigned TRBD1 or TRBD2 (6 bases each). From germline, CDR1 is MNHEY and CDR2 SVGEGT. This CDR3 region has 14 residues. V gave up 7 bases and J gave up 6 bases, with 17 bases separating them. CDR3 sequence (DNA): TGTGCCAGCAACTGGAGGGGACAAGTGGATACGCAGTATTTT. Its translation: CASNWRGQVDTQYF.

The chain recombines TRBV29-1 with TRBJ2-5; D is perhaps TRBD2 (5 bases). The length of the CDR3 is 13 residues. Looked up from germline, CDR1 is SQVTM and CDR2 is ANQGSEA. V lost 4 bases, J lost 1 base, and 10 bases lay in between. The CDR3 is CSVAVGGQETQYF. In nucleotides, the CDR3 is TGCAGCGTTGCGGTCGGAGGCCAAGAGACCCAGTACTTC.

The genes are TRBV7-9 and TRBJ2-4; D could derive from TRBD1 or TRBD2 (5 bases each). Trimming took off 6 bases at V and 6 bases at J, with 12 bases between the two ends. Germline V gene lookup returns CDR1 SEHNR and CDR2 FQNEAQ (reference sequence). This CDR3 region has 13 residues. The CDR3 is CASSTSGRNIQYF. In nucleotides, the CDR3 is TGTGCCAGCAGTACGTCAGGGAGAAACATTCAGTACTTC. The entire variable domain, with the rest obtained from reference TRBV7-9 and TRBJ2-4, is as follows: DTGVSQNPRHKITKRGQNVTFRCDPISEHNRLYWYRQTLGQGPEFLTYFQNEAQLEKSRLLSDRFSAERPKGSFSTLEIQRTEQGDSAMYLCASSTSGRNIQYFGAGTRLSVL.

The chain carries TRBV14 and TRBJ2-7; D is tentatively TRBD1 or TRBD2 (5 bases each). Germline assignment: CDR1 SGHDN and CDR2 FVKESK. V was cut by 3 bases and J by 0 bases, with 21 bases left in between. CDR3 length equals 18 residues. The CDR3 sequence is CASSQRLRGAGSSYEQYF. The CDR3 nucleotides read TGTGCCAGCAGCCAGCGACTGAGAGGGGCAGGGTCCTCCTACGAGCAGTACTTC.

The chain couples TRBV9 to TRBJ2-1; TRBD1 might be the D (6 bases). CDR3 size: 16 residues. Germline assignment: CDR1 SGDLS and CDR2 YYNGEE. V lost 4 bases and J lost 4, with 18 bases in between. The CDR3 reads CASSSRGGVGYNEQFF. CDR3 sequence (DNA): TGTGCCAGCAGCTCTAGAGGGGGAGTGGGATACAATGAGCAGTTCTTC.

Note on this clonotype: Sequence at one end of the junction differs from germline and may be a read error. The chain couples TRBV18 to TRBJ2-6, with TRBD2 matching 8 bases. Germline loops: CDR1 KGHSH, CDR2 LQKENI. The CDR3 consists of 16 residues. The CDR3 DNA reads TGTGCCAGCTCCCTAAACGGGGGGGCTGGGACCAACGTCCTGACTTTC. Its protein product is CASSLNGGAGTNVLTF.

The rearrangement uses TRBV5-4 and TRBJ2-1; TRBD2 matches at 12 bases. The CDR3 extends over 15 amino acids. The J segment lost 5 bases and the V segment lost 0 bases, leaving 0 bases of the junction unmatched. The germline gives CDR1 SGHNT, CDR2 YYREEE (reference sequence). In DNA form, the CDR3 reads TGTGCCAGCAGCTTGGCTAGCGGGGGGGACAATGAGCAGTTCTTC. It is translated as CASSLASGGDNEQFF.

This clonotype was seen a single time. The DNA for the CDR3 is TGCAGTGCAGGCCCGGGACAGGGGTCAGATACGCAGTATTTT. This gives the protein CSAGPGQGSDTQYF. The chain carries TRBV20-1 and TRBJ2-3; TRBD1 matches at 10 bases. Germline assignment: CDR1 DFQATT and CDR2 SNEGSKA (reference sequence). The CDR3 is 14 residues long. Germline trimming cut 6 bases from V and 4 bases from J; bases unmatched to any gene: 7.

This sequence joins TRBV5-4 and TRBJ1-6, with D unclear. This CDR3 contains 12 residues. CDR1 is SGHNT, CDR2 YYREEE, per germline (reference sequence). V was clipped by 4 bases and J by 12 bases, with 11 bases between them. This chain's CDR3 is CASSRGVGPLHF. In nucleotides, the CDR3 is TGTGCCAGCAGCCGCGGGGTGGGACCCCTCCACTTT.

This clonotype was detected once. V usage is TRBV29-1 and J usage is TRBJ1-1, with TRBD1 matching 8 bases. CDR1 and CDR2 from the germline V gene are SQVTM and ANQGSEA. This CDR3 contains 16 residues. V shed 7 bases, J shed 0 bases, and the junction held 13 bases outside the gene matches. CDR3 coding DNA: TGCAGCGCCGATTGGCCAGGGGGCGCGGTGAACACTGAAGCTTTCTTT. This sequence encodes CSADWPGGAVNTEAFF. Looking up the rest from reference TRBV29-1 and TRBJ1-1 gives the full variable domain: SAVISQKPSRDICQRGTSLTIQCQVDSQVTMMFWYRQQPGQSLTLIATANQGSEATYESGFVIDKFPISRPNLTFSTLTVSNMSPEDSSIYLCSADWPGGAVNTEAFFGQGTRLTVV.

The V and J genes are TRBV19 and TRBJ1-4; weak D call: TRBD1 (5 bases). The CDR3 runs 15 residues. Germline assignment: CDR1 LNHDA and CDR2 SQIVND (reference sequence). V was cut by 6 bases and J by 5 bases, with 16 bases left in between. The CDR3 region is CASSNTGAPNEKLFF. The CDR3 bases are TGTGCCAGTAGCAATACAGGCGCCCCAAATGAAAAACTGTTTTTT. The variable domain in full, with the rest retrieved from reference TRBV19 and TRBJ1-4, is DGGITQSPKYLFRKEGQNVTLSCEQNLNHDAMYWYRQDPGQGLRLIYYSQIVNDFQKGDIAEGYSVSREKKESFPLTVTSAQKNPTAFYLCASSNTGAPNEKLFFGSGTQLSVL.

This rearrangement joins TRBV5-1 to TRBJ2-2; D ambiguous. Germline V CDR1 and CDR2: SGHRS, YFSETQ. Trimming cost V 2 bases and J 4 bases, with 9 bases left between them. This CDR3 is built from 14 residues. The CDR3 is CASSFHDPTGELFF. In nucleotides, the CDR3 is TGCGCCAGCAGCTTTCACGATCCCACCGGGGAGCTGTTTTTT.

The chain recombines TRBV7-2 with TRBJ2-3, with D possibly matching TRBD2 (5 bases). The germline V gene encodes CDR1 SGHTA and CDR2 FQGNSA. Trimming left V 1 base short and J 8 bases short, with 10 bases between. The CDR3 runs to 13 residues. The CDR3 region is CASSLERGSTQYF. CDR3 sequence (DNA): TGTGCCAGCAGCTTAGAACGGGGAAGTACGCAGTATTTT.

V is TRBV12-3 or TRBV12-4 and J is TRBJ2-1, with D maybe TRBD1 (6 bases). The V end lost 5 bases, the J end lost 2 bases, and 10 bases lay between the germline ends. The CDR3 is 14 amino acids. CDR3 amino acids: CASSPRQAYNEQFF. The CDR3 nucleotides read TGTGCCAGCAGTCCCCGACAGGCCTACAATGAGCAGTTCTTC.

The V and J genes are TRBV6-2 or TRBV6-3 and TRBJ2-5; D gene unclear. This CDR3 spans 16 amino acids. V shed 0 bases and J shed 1 base, with 12 bases lying between them. Germline lookup yields CDR1 MNHEY and CDR2 SVGEGT. CDR3 sequence reads: CASSYSRTGPQETQYF. The CDR3 coding sequence is TGTGCCAGCAGTTACTCTCGAACGGGTCCCCAAGAGACCCAGTACTTC.

The J gene is TRBJ2-5, the V gene TRBV7-9, with TRBD1 as a possible D gene (6 bases). Per germline, CDR1 SEHNR and CDR2 FQNEAQ (reference sequence). There are 14 residues in the CDR3. Trimming took off 4 bases at V and 1 base at J, with 10 bases between the two ends. The CDR3: CASSSTGTQETQYF. CDR3 coding DNA: TGTGCCAGCAGCTCCACAGGGACCCAAGAGACCCAGTACTTC.

The table lists this clonotype with a few counts. The rearrangement joins TRBV25-1 to TRBJ2-3; D call uncertain. V lost 3 bases, J lost 2 bases, and 15 bases lay in between. CDR1 and CDR2 from the germline V gene are MGHDK and SYGVNS. This CDR3 is 16 amino acids long. CDR3 residues: CASSDSALLFTDTQYF. For the CDR3, the DNA is TGTGCCAGCAGTGATTCCGCTCTATTATTCACAGATACGCAGTATTTT.

The genes are TRBV23-1 and TRBJ1-1; a possible D gene is TRBD1 (5 bases). TRBV23-1 is filed as an ORF, its function uncertain. Trimming removed 3 bases at V and 2 bases at J, with 16 bases between. The CDR3 runs to 16 residues. The CDR3 DNA reads TGCGCCAGCAGTCACGGGGACTTCGGTCTTAACACTGAAGCTTTCTTT. Its translation is CASSHGDFGLNTEAFF.

The chain is built from TRBV19 and TRBJ2-7; D perhaps matches TRBD2 (5 bases). The germline CDR1 and CDR2 sequences are LNHDA and SQIVND (reference sequence). V shed 3 bases and J shed 1 base, with 19 bases lying between them. The CDR3 is 17 amino acids. DNA for the CDR3: TGTGCCAGTAGTATCCAACGGACGCTAGCTCCGTCCTACGAGCAGTACTTC. Its translation is CASSIQRTLAPSYEQYF.

This chain links TRBV18 with TRBJ2-1; TRBD1 agrees at 10 bases. V lost 4 bases and J lost 15; bases outside the gene matches: 6. This CDR3 contains 12 residues. Germline lookup yields CDR1 KGHSH and CDR2 LQKENI. CDR3 region: CASSLETGGPFF. Written as DNA, the CDR3 is TGTGCCAGCTCACTCGAGACAGGGGGCCCGTTCTTC.

The chain combines TRBV12-3 or TRBV12-4 with TRBJ1-2; 7 bases map to TRBD1. With 8 bases clipped from V and 4 bases from J, the junction kept 7 bases outside the gene matches. The CDR3 sequence is 13 residues long. The CDR3 region has the DNA TGTGCCAGCGGGCCGGGACAGCTCTATGGCTACACCTTC. It translates to CASGPGQLYGYTF.

This clonotype showed up just once. This chain links TRBV20-1 with TRBJ1-1; D is unresolved. CDR3 length: 13 amino acids. Germline CDR1 is DFQATT and CDR2 is SNEGSKA (reference sequence). Between the trimmed V and J ends, which lost 3 bases and 3 bases, there was a span of 11 bases. The CDR3 sequence is CSARARSHTEAFF. CDR3 nucleotide sequence: TGCAGTGCTAGGGCCAGGAGTCACACTGAAGCTTTCTTT.

This chain uses TRBV7-9 with TRBJ2-2; D unclear. Per germline, CDR1 SEHNR and CDR2 FQNEAQ (reference sequence). The CDR3 covers 15 residues. Trimming took 1 base from V and 4 from J, leaving 10 bases between them. CDR3 sequence (DNA): TGTGCCAGCAGCTTAGAGGCGAGTTCCACCGGGGAGCTGTTTTTT. Amino acids: CASSLEASSTGELFF.

The chain's CDR3 is CASSQDLRSADLDEQYF. The CDR3 bases are TGTGCCAGCAGCCAAGATCTTCGTAGTGCTGACCTTGACGAGCAGTACTTC. The chain recombines TRBV4-2 with TRBJ2-7; no definite D call. CDR3 length equals 17 residues. Germline CDR1 and CDR2: LGHNA and YNFKEQ. Trimming took off 0 bases at V and 5 bases at J, with 20 bases between the two ends.

With respect to this clonotype: Its ends do not fully match the called genes, so a read error is possible. This chain connects TRBV7-9 to TRBJ1-3; unclear D gene. CDR3 size: 15 residues. Germline V CDR1 and CDR2: SEHNR, FQNEAQ (reference sequence). In nucleotides, the CDR3 is TGTGCCAGCAGCCTCGATCCCGGGCTTGGAACCACCATATATTTT. It is translated as CASSLDPGLGTTIYF.

The chain uses TRBV24-1 and TRBJ1-1; D not certain. The CDR3 totals 14 residues. V was clipped by 5 bases and J by 1 base, with 10 bases between them. Germline CDR1 is KGHDR and CDR2 is SFDVKD. This CDR3 is CATSAPGKNTEAFF. The CDR3 coding sequence is TGTGCCACCAGTGCTCCCGGGAAGAACACTGAAGCTTTCTTT.

The chain carries TRBV29-1 and TRBJ2-2; D might be TRBD2 (6 bases). V was pared by 6 bases and J by 4 bases, with 15 bases between. Per germline, CDR1 SQVTM and CDR2 ANQGSEA. The CDR3 contains 14 residues. CDR3 nucleotide sequence: TGCAGCGTCCCGGGAGCGAGTGTCACCGGGGAGCTGTTTTTT. It encodes CSVPGASVTGELFF.

The chain combines TRBV30 with TRBJ2-1; 8 bases line up with TRBD2. Germline assignment: CDR1 GTSNPN and CDR2 SVGIG (reference sequence). This CDR3 comprises 11 residues. The V gene end was trimmed by 1 base and the J gene end by 10 bases; junction bases not matched to a gene: 0. CDR3 sequence: CAWSGLAEQFF. The CDR3 region has the DNA TGTGCCTGGAGTGGACTAGCGGAGCAGTTCTTC.

This clonotype was seen only once. The V and J genes are TRBV30 and TRBJ2-1, with 7 bases identical to TRBD2. CDR1 and CDR2 (germline): GTSNPN, SVGIG (reference sequence). Germline trimming cut 0 bases from V and 8 bases from J; bases unmatched to any gene: 7. CDR3 size: 14 residues. CDR3 region: CAWSVKGRVDEQFF. The CDR3 DNA sequence: TGTGCCTGGAGTGTAAAAGGGAGGGTAGATGAGCAGTTCTTC.